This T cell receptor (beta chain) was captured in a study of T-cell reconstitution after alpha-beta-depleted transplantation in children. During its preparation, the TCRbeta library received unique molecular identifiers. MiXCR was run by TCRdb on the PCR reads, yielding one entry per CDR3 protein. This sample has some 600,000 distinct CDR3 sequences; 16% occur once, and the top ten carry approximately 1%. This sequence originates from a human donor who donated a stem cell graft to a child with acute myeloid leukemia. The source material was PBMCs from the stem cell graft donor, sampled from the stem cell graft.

Here the CDR3 DNA reads TGCGCCAGCAGAGATTGGGACAGGGATAGGAATGAGCAGTTCTTC. Translating gives CASRDWDRDRNEQFF. The chain couples TRBV5-1 to TRBJ2-1; TRBD1 matches at 9 bases. V lost 5 bases and J lost 7; bases outside the gene matches: 10. There are 15 residues in the CDR3. Germline lookup yields CDR1 SGHRS and CDR2 YFSETQ.